The sample holds a few counts of the clone carrying this T cell receptor beta chain. Its antigen is not identified. The CDR3 sequence is 13 residues long. Per germline, CDR1 SGHAT and CDR2 FQNNGV. V gave up 5 bases and J gave up 8 bases, with 15 bases separating them. This entry is derived from a study of cytomegalovirus exposure and HLA in healthy donors. Findings and caveats of the study: Many donors shared some public TCRs, even though most TCR sequences were rare.

The PCR made use of 60 Vbeta and 13 Jbeta primers. This table comes from immunoSEQ multiplex PCR, and its TCRdb copy is limited to in-frame clones, with some not included. This table holds roughly 150,000 clones, roughly 82% found once. This TCR was recovered from a man aged 25 to 45 in good health and CMV-seropositive. V usage is TRBV11-2 and J usage is TRBJ1-1; D might be TRBD1 (5 bases). Sequenced material: PBMCs. CDR3 region: CASSITQGTEAFF. The CDR3 coding sequence is TGTGCCAGCAGCATAACGCAGGGAACGGAAGCTTTCTTT.